This note documents a single TCR beta chain sequence. Its antigen is not identified. TCRdb re-analysed the 5' RACE reads in MiXCR, keeping a single row per CDR3 protein. The sample lists 340,000 or so distinct CDR3 sequences, about 15% occurring once. This sample stems from a study of CD8 T cells in ankylosing spondylitis. Overall study findings and caveats: Prior work had noted some motif variants in reactive arthritis blood and synovial fluid. A TCR beta motif made of under 10 highly homologous variants seemed typical of ankylosing spondylitis blood. Significant enrichment of disease-linked clones was reportedly seen in matched ankylosing spondylitis synovial fluid.

The germline V gene encodes CDR1 SGHDT and CDR2 YYEEEE. V lost 4 bases and J lost 3, with 8 bases in between. The CDR3 extends over 13 amino acids. The gene calls are TRBV5-6 and TRBJ1-5; D not resolved. The TCR comes from a male donor with ankylosing spondylitis or in good health (not recorded which). Sequencing was done on a sample of blood, either unsorted or a sorted T cell fraction (not recorded which). Here the CDR3 DNA reads TGTGCCAGCAGCCGACGGAACAATCAGCCCCAGCATTTT. It yields the protein CASSRRNNQPQHF.